The rows below give T cell receptor beta chains drawn from one sample of a study of cytomegalovirus exposure and HLA in healthy donors. The method was immunoSEQ multiplex PCR; TCRdb's version includes in-frame clones alone and lacks a portion of them. The sample holds about 130,000 clones, around 94% seen once. Sequencing was carried out using PBMCs. The source of these receptors is a woman aged 18-29 years in good health and CMV-seronegative. Each CDR3 is given with its conserved first and last residue. The D gene is left open where the match is weak. Clone size is shown for a subset of rows, as once, few, many or a class of expanded clone.

.	TRBD1	TRBJ2-4	TRBV11-3	TGTGCCAGCAGCTTAGGGACAGGGAACATTCAGTACTTC	CASSLGTGNIQYF
.	.	TRBJ1-5	TRBV2	TGTGCCAGCAGATCAACAGGGATGAGCAATCAGCCCCAGCATTTT	CASRSTGMSNQPQHF
.	.	TRBJ2-3	TRBV9	TGTGCCAGCAGCGTGAGCTTGAGGACAGATACGCAGTATTTT	CASSVSLRTDTQYF
.	.	TRBJ1-1	TRBV6-1	TGTGCCAGCAAGAGGAGGGACACTGAAGCTTTCTTT	CASKRRDTEAFF
once	TRBD2	TRBJ2-3	TRBV28	TGTGCCAGCAGTTTATTTTCTGGTAGCGGGACCCTAGAGGGGCAGTATTTT	CASSLFSGSGTLEGQYF
.	.	TRBJ1-1	TRBV28	TGTGCCAGCAGTTTATCGTCTCGGAACACTGAAGCTTTCTTT	CASSLSSRNTEAFF
once	.	TRBJ2-7	TRBV5-4	TGTGCCAGCAGCTTGGGCGGGACCGGATACGAGCAGTACTTC	CASSLGGTGYEQYF
.	.	TRBJ1-1	TRBV5-4	TGTGCCAGCATCGTATTCACAGGGTCTAGGATGAACACTGAAGCTTTCTTT	CASIVFTGSRMNTEAFF
few	.	TRBJ2-3	TRBV30	TGTGCCTGGAGCGGGCCATTCTCAGGGAAGGGTACAGATACGCAGTATTTT	CAWSGPFSGKGTDTQYF
.	.	TRBJ2-1	TRBV21-1	TGTGCCAGCAGACTAGCGTATTACAATGAGCAGTTCTTC	CASRLAYYNEQFF
.	TRBD2	TRBJ2-1	TRBV5-1	TGCGCCAGCAGCTTGGCCGGATATGGACTAGCGGGCCTCAATGAGCAGTTCTTC	CASSLAGYGLAGLNEQFF
.	.	TRBJ1-1	TRBV28	TGTGCCAGCAGTCCGGAGACAGTTTTAGGTGAAGCTTTCTTT	CASSPETVLGEAFF
.	TRBD2	TRBJ2-5	TRBV7-9	TGTGCCAGCAACCTTGGCGGGGGGGTAGAGACCCAGTACTTC	CASNLGGGVETQYF
.	.	TRBJ2-7	TRBV5-4	TGTGCCAGCACCCTGGACTCATCCTACGAGCAGTACTTC	CASTLDSSYEQYF
.	TRBD1	TRBJ1-1	TRBV2	TGTGCCAGCAGGAGGGACAGGGAAAACACTGAAGCTTTCTTT	CASRRDRENTEAFF
.	TRBD1	TRBJ1-1	TRBV28	TGTGCCAGCAGCCCACAGGGGGTTCTCACTGAAGCTTTCTTT	CASSPQGVLTEAFF
.	TRBD1	TRBJ2-5	TRBV27	TGTGCCAGCAGTTTAGGTCGCGGACAGGGATCCTATGAGACCCAGTACTTC	CASSLGRGQGSYETQYF
.	.	TRBJ2-2	TRBV6-5	TGTGCCAGCAGCGAGCAGGGGCCCGACACCGGGGAGCTGTTTTTT	CASSEQGPDTGELFF
.	TRBD2	TRBJ2-5	TRBV7-2	TGTGCCAGCAGCTTAGTGGCTAGCGGGGGGGCTGAGACCCAGTACTTC	CASSLVASGGAETQYF
.	TRBD2	TRBJ2-2	TRBV6-1	TGTGCCAACCGAATAGCGGGAGTTGGCACCGGGGAGCTGTTTTTT	CANRIAGVGTGELFF
.	.	TRBJ2-7	TRBV2	TGTGCCAGCAGTACGCCGGGAAAAAGGTCGGGCTCCTACGAGCAGTACTTC	CASSTPGKRSGSYEQYF
.	TRBD2	TRBJ2-1	TRBV28	TGTGCCAGCAGTCGGGGGGGCGGTGCCCATGAGCAGTTCTTC	CASSRGGGAHEQFF
.	TRBD2	TRBJ2-7	TRBV5-5	TGTGCCAGCAGCTTGGCCTCCGGGACTAGGACCTACGAGCAGTACTTC	CASSLASGTRTYEQYF
.	.	TRBJ2-7	TRBV4-1	TGCGCCAGCAGCCGCCTAGGAACGGCTACCTACGAGCAGTACTTC	CASSRLGTATYEQYF
once	.	TRBJ2-3	TRBV10-3	TGTGCCATCAATGTCGGACAGAGCACAGATACGCAGTATTTT	CAINVGQSTDTQYF
.	.	TRBJ1-5	TRBV5-6	TGTGCCAGCAGCTTGGAAGGGGGCAATCAGCCCCAGCATTTT	CASSLEGGNQPQHF
.	.	TRBJ2-7	TRBV30	TGTGCCTCGGCCCCGGAAAACCGGGTCGAGCAGTACTTC	CASAPENRVEQYF
.	.	TRBJ1-3	TRBV4-1	TGCGCCAGCAGCCAAGATTTTCGTACGGGAAGAGGAAACACCATATATTTT	CASSQDFRTGRGNTIYF
once	TRBD1	TRBJ1-1	TRBV28	TGTGCCAGCGGGGACAGGGTAGGAGGAGCTTTCTTT	CASGDRVGGAFF
.	.	TRBJ2-1	TRBV30	TGTGCCTGGAGTCCCAGGGGTTCCTACAATGAGCAGTTCTTC	CAWSPRGSYNEQFF
.	TRBD1	TRBJ2-7	TRBV11-3	TGTGCCAGCAGCCCACGGGACAGGGGGCCCGAGCAGTACTTC	CASSPRDRGPEQYF